What follows are 8 T cell receptor beta chains derived from one specimen sequenced in a study of post-analysis software for immune sequencing data. Overall study results and limits: Relative to controls, patients had 5 or 6 TRBV segments at higher frequency, with TRBV5-6, TRBV5-1 and TRBV20-1 among these.

These receptors are not linked to any known antigen. Carried by the TCR beta cDNA libraries were unique molecular identifiers. TCRdb called the PCR reads again in MiXCR, with one record for every CDR3 protein. The sample lists approximately 660,000 distinct CDR3 sequences; roughly three fifths were seen once. The sample was blood. Receptors were obtained from a girl between 2 and 10 years old with multiple sclerosis.

This clonotype was seen only a few times. The chain joins TRBV5-1 to TRBJ1-1; 10 nucleotides line up with TRBD1. Trimming removed 1 base from V and 0 bases from J; junction bases left unmatched: 9. CDR1 and CDR2 from the germline V gene are SGHRS and YFSETQ. The CDR3 sequence is 18 residues long. CDR3 sequence (DNA): TGCGCCAGCAGCTTGTCAATACGGGACAGGGGACTGAACACTGAAGCTTTCTTT. This encodes CASSLSIRDRGLNTEAFF.

The chain recombines TRBV7-9 with TRBJ2-7; TRBD1 might be the D (6 bases). V was shortened by 5 bases and J by 3 bases, with 17 bases between the two germline ends. CDR1 is SEHNR, CDR2 FQNEAQ, per germline (reference sequence). This CDR3 is 15 amino acids long. The CDR3 DNA is TGTGCCAGCAGCCCCTGGGGGCGACTGCGCTACGAGCAGTACTTC. It specifies CASSPWGRLRYEQYF.

V is TRBV7-2 and J is TRBJ1-2; the match to TRBD1 covers 9 bases. Germline V gene data show CDR1 as SGHTA and CDR2 as FQGNSA. The length of the CDR3 is 14 residues. V lost 2 bases to trimming and J lost 6 bases; unmatched junction nucleotides: 4. The CDR3 loop is CASSLSRDRDGYTF. CDR3 in DNA: TGTGCCAGCAGCTTATCCCGGGACAGGGATGGCTACACCTTC.

The chain couples TRBV2 to TRBJ2-7; D is unresolved. The V end lost 5 bases, the J end lost 0 bases, and 11 bases lay between the germline ends. CDR1 is SNHLY and CDR2 is FYNNEI in the germline V gene. The CDR3 has 14 amino acids. The CDR3 spells CASSRAPLSYEQYF. In DNA form, the CDR3 reads TGTGCCAGCAGTCGGGCCCCTCTCTCCTACGAGCAGTACTTC.

This chain links TRBV5-6 with TRBJ1-1; maybe TRBD1 (5 bases). The germline V gene encodes CDR1 SGHDT and CDR2 YYEEEE. The CDR3 has 13 amino acids. V was pared by 2 bases and J by 6 bases, with 11 bases between. The CDR3 here is CASSLQVAAEAFF. In DNA form, the CDR3 reads TGTGCCAGCAGCTTACAGGTGGCCGCTGAAGCTTTCTTT.

V and J are TRBV4-1 and TRBJ1-4; no clear D gene. Trimming pared 1 base from V and 8 bases from J, leaving 8 bases between. The CDR3 contains 13 residues. Germline CDR1 and CDR2: MGHRA and YSYEKL. As DNA, the CDR3 is TGCGCCAGCAGCCAAGTCGGGGTAGAAAAACTGTTTTTT. Protein product: CASSQVGVEKLFF.

A word on this clonotype: Mismatch with germline at one junction end may stem from a read error. This chain joins TRBV5-1 and TRBJ1-2, with TRBD1 as a possible D gene (5 bases). The CDR3 length is 14 residues. Germline V CDR1 and CDR2: SGHRS, YFSETQ. The CDR3 bases are TGCGCCAGCAGCTTGGAGGCAGGGAACTATAGCTACACCTTC. Encoded protein: CASSLEAGNYSYTF. Filled out from reference TRBV5-1 and TRBJ1-2, the complete variable domain reads KAGVTQTPRYLIKTRGQQVTLSCSPISGHRSVSWYQQTPGQGLQFLFEYFSETQRNKGNFPGRFSGRQFSNSRSEMNVSTLELGDSALYLCASSLEAGNYSYTFGSGTRLTVV.

This clonotype has just a few counts. The chain has TRBV29-1 and TRBJ2-1; D gene ambiguous. The CDR3 length is 15 residues. CDR1 and CDR2 (germline): SQVTM, ANQGSEA. With 4 bases removed from V and 0 bases from J, the gap between germline ends came to 13 bases. The CDR3 protein is CSVGATPDSYNEQFF. The CDR3 region has the DNA TGCAGCGTTGGGGCTACTCCCGACTCCTACAATGAGCAGTTCTTC.